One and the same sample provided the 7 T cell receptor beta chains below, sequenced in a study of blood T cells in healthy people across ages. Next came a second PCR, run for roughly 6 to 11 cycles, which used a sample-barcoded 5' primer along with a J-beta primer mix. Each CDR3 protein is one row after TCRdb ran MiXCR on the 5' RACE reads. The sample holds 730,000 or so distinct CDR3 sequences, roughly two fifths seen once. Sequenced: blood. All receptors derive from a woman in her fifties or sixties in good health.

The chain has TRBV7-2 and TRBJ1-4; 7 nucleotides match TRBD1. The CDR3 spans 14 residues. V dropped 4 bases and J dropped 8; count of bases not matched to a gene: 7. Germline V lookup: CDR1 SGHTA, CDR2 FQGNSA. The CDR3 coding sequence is TGTGCCAGCAGCTCGCGACAGGGCGACGAAAAACTGTTTTTT. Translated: CASSSRQGDEKLFF.

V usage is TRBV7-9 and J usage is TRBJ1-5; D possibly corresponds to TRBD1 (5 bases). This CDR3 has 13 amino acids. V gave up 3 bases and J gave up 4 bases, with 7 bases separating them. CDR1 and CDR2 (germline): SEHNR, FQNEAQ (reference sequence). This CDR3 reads CASSFEGNQPQHF. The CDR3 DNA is TGTGCCAGCAGCTTTGAGGGGAATCAGCCCCAGCATTTT.

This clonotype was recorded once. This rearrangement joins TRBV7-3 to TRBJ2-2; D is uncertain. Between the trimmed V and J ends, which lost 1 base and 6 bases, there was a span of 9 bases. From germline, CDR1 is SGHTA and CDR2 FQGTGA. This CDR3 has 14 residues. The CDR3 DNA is TGTGCCAGCAGCTTAATTGGTTTAGCCGGGGAGCTGTTTTTT. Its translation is CASSLIGLAGELFF.

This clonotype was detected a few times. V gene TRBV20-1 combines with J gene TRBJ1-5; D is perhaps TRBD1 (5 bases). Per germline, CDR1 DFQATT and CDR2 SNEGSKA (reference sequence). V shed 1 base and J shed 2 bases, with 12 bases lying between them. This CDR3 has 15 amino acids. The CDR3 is CSARVVGGGNQPQHF. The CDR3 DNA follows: TGCAGTGCTAGAGTCGTGGGGGGGGGCAATCAGCCCCAGCATTTT.

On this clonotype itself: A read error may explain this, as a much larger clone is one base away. The CDR3 nucleotides are TGTGCCAGCAGCTACTCCCAGCCAAGCACAAACTATGGCTACACCTTC. Its translation is CASSYSQPSTNYGYTF. The chain has TRBV7-2 and TRBJ1-2; D is unresolved. This CDR3 has 16 amino acids. V lost 4 bases and J 2 bases, leaving 17 bases between the germline ends. Germline V gene lookup returns CDR1 SGHTA and CDR2 FQGNSA.

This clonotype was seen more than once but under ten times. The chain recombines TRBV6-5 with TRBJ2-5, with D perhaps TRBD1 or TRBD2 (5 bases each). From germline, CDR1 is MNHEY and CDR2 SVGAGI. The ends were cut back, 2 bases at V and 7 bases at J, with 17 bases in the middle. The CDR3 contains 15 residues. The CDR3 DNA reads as TGTGCCAGCAGTTACGTCGGAAGTGATGGGGGGACCCAGTACTTC. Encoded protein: CASSYVGSDGGTQYF.

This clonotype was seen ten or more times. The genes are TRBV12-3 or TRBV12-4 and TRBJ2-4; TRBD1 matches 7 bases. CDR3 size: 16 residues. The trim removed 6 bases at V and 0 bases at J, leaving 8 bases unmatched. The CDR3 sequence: CASSRGQHLAKNIQYF. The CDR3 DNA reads TGTGCCAGCAGCCGGGGACAGCATCTAGCCAAAAACATTCAGTACTTC.